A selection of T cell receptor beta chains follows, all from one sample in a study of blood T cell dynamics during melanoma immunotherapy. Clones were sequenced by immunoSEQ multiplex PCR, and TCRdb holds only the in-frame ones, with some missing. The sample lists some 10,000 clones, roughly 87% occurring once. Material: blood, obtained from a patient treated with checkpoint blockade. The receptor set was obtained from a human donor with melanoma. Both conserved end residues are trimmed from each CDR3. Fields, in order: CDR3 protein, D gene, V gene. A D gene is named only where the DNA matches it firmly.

CDR3aa: ATSRDWDGTEGYT
d_gene: .
v_gene: TRBV15

CDR3aa: ASSQGTGSFYGYT
d_gene: TRBD1
v_gene: TRBV19

CDR3aa: ASSRHRGDDDSYT
d_gene: TRBD1
v_gene: TRBV7-9

CDR3aa: ASSQRLNGEVF
d_gene: .
v_gene: TRBV4-3

CDR3aa: ASSILGPQGEQF
d_gene: .
v_gene: TRBV19

CDR3aa: ASSASGGGQPQH
d_gene: TRBD1
v_gene: TRBV25-1

CDR3aa: ASSPGGPGGYTQY
d_gene: .
v_gene: TRBV7-3

CDR3aa: ASRLLAGGLY
d_gene: TRBD2
v_gene: TRBV7-2

CDR3aa: ASSRTLNTEAF
d_gene: .
v_gene: TRBV11-2

CDR3aa: ATYGTGVNLYQLNTEAF
d_gene: TRBD1
v_gene: TRBV2

CDR3aa: AINSHPRGTGELF
d_gene: .
v_gene: TRBV2

CDR3aa: ASSRGRELIEKLF
d_gene: .
v_gene: TRBV7-2

CDR3aa: ATVPGTSGGDTQY
d_gene: TRBD2
v_gene: TRBV4-3

CDR3aa: ASSFFTYEQY
d_gene: .
v_gene: TRBV7-8

CDR3aa: ASSGWQDNYGYT
d_gene: .
v_gene: TRBV13

CDR3aa: ASSPPGGGYEQY
d_gene: TRBD2
v_gene: TRBV5-8

CDR3aa: ASSLDGTLNQPQH
d_gene: .
v_gene: TRBV11-2

CDR3aa: ASSPTYRAEQF
d_gene: .
v_gene: TRBV6-5

CDR3aa: AWGTGRETQY
d_gene: TRBD1
v_gene: TRBV30

CDR3aa: ASSLGQNSPLH
d_gene: .
v_gene: TRBV7-3

CDR3aa: ASSPGWRTEAF
d_gene: .
v_gene: TRBV7-2

CDR3aa: ASSSTSGGAYEQY
d_gene: TRBD2
v_gene: TRBV7-8

CDR3aa: ASSSDSTGELF
d_gene: .
v_gene: TRBV6-5

CDR3aa: SVNVVGLRGTEAF
d_gene: .
v_gene: TRBV29-1

CDR3aa: ASSMGLSPNEQY
d_gene: .
v_gene: TRBV19

CDR3aa: ASSTEGSTDTQY
d_gene: .
v_gene: TRBV19

CDR3aa: ASSRGSGSPLH
d_gene: .
v_gene: TRBV5-8

CDR3aa: ASSYARAEAF
d_gene: .
v_gene: TRBV6-6

CDR3aa: ASGGRAWGEQY
d_gene: .
v_gene: TRBV5-6

CDR3aa: ASSVDGSSGNTIY
d_gene: .
v_gene: TRBV9

CDR3aa: ASSLVGGGGSYEQY
d_gene: TRBD2
v_gene: TRBV7-2

CDR3aa: ASSARAPDTQY
d_gene: .
v_gene: TRBV9

CDR3aa: ASSKTGRPSEQY
d_gene: .
v_gene: TRBV5-1

CDR3aa: ASSLGLITDTQY
d_gene: TRBD2
v_gene: TRBV7-2

CDR3aa: ASTQRGGRAEAF
d_gene: .
v_gene: TRBV6-1

CDR3aa: SSSGRGVYEQF
d_gene: .
v_gene: TRBV29-1

CDR3aa: ASSVDGGLASTDTQY
d_gene: .
v_gene: TRBV9

CDR3aa: ASSYEPGGDTEAF
d_gene: .
v_gene: TRBV6-5

CDR3aa: ASSRGSRTEAF
d_gene: .
v_gene: TRBV14

CDR3aa: SVKTGSVTGELF
d_gene: .
v_gene: TRBV29-1

CDR3aa: ASSVGGAGELF
d_gene: .
v_gene: TRBV5-1

CDR3aa: ASSPSGSAKEQY
d_gene: .
v_gene: TRBV18

CDR3aa: ASSERTTAEAF
d_gene: .
v_gene: TRBV6-1

CDR3aa: ASSDARTSGETQY
d_gene: TRBD2
v_gene: TRBV7-2

CDR3aa: ASSEVRNTEAF
d_gene: .
v_gene: TRBV6-1

CDR3aa: ASSPGSNQPQH
d_gene: .
v_gene: TRBV18

CDR3aa: ASSTSGTELYGYT
d_gene: TRBD1
v_gene: TRBV5-1

CDR3aa: ASSLGNLQSGEKLF
d_gene: .
v_gene: TRBV7-2